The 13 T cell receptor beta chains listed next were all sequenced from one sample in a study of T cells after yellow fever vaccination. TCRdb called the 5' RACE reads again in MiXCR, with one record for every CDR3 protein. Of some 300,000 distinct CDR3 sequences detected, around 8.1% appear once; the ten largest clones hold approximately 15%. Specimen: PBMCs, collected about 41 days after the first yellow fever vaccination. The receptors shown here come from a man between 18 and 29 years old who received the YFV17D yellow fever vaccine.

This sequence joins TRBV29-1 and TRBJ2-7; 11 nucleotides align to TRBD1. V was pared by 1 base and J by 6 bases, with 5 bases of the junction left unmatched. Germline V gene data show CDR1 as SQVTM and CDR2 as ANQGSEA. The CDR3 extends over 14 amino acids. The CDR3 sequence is CSVEGTGGLSEQYF. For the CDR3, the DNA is TGCAGCGTTGAAGGGACAGGGGGCCTCTCCGAGCAGTACTTC.

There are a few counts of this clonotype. The CDR3 is CASSLPGEKLFF. In DNA form, the CDR3 reads TGTGCCAGCAGCTTACCCGGGGAAAAACTGTTTTTT. V usage is TRBV7-2 and J usage is TRBJ1-4; D gene uncertain. V lost 2 bases and J lost 8, with 6 bases in between. The CDR3 consists of 12 residues. Germline CDR1 reads SGHTA; CDR2 reads FQGNSA.

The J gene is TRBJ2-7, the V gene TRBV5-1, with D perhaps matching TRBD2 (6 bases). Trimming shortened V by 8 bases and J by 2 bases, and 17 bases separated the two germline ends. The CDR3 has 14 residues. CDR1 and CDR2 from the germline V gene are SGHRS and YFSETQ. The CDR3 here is CASTRDSGTYEQYF. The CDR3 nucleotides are TGCGCCAGTACTCGGGACTCCGGAACCTACGAGCAGTACTTC.

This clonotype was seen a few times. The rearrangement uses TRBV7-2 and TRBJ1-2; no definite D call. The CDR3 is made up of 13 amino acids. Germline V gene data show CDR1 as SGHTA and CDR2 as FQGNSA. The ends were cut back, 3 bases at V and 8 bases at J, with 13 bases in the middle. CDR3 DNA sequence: TGTGCCAGCAGCTTCAACCCAGGCGGGGGCTACACCTTC. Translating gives CASSFNPGGGYTF.

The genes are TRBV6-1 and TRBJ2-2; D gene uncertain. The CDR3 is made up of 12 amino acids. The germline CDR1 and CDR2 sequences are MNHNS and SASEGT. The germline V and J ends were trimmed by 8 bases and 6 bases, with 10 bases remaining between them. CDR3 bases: TGTGCCAGCCTTCGTCAGCCCGGGGAGCTGTTTTTT. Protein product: CASLRQPGELFF.

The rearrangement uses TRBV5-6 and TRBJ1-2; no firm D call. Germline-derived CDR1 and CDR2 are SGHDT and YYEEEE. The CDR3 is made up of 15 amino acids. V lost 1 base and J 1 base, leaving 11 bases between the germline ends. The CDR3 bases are TGTGCCAGCAGCTTGTGGATCCGGGGTAACTATGGCTACACCTTC. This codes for CASSLWIRGNYGYTF.

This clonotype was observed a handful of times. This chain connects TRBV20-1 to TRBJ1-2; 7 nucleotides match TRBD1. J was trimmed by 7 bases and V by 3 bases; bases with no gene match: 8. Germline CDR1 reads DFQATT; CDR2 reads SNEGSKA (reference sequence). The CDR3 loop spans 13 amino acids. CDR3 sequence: CSASRDSLSGYTF. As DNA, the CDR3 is TGCAGTGCTAGTAGGGACAGTCTATCTGGCTACACCTTC.

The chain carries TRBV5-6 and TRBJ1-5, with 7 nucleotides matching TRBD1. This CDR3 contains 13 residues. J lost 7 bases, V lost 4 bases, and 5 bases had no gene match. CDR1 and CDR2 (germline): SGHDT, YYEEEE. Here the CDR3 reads CASSLGQRQPQHF. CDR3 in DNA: TGTGCCAGCAGCCTGGGACAGCGCCAGCCCCAGCATTTT.

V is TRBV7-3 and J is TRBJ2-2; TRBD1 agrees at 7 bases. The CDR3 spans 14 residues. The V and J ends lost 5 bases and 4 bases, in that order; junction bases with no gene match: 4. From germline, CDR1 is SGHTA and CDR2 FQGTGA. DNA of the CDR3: TGTGCCAGCAGCAGGACAGGAATCACCGGGGAGCTGTTTTTT. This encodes CASSRTGITGELFF. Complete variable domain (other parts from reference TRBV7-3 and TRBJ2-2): GAGVSQTPSNKVTEKGKYVELRCDPISGHTALYWYRQSLGQGPEFLIYFQGTGAADDSGLPNDRFFAVRPEGSVSTLKIQRTERGDSAVYLCASSRTGITGELFFGEGSRLTVL.

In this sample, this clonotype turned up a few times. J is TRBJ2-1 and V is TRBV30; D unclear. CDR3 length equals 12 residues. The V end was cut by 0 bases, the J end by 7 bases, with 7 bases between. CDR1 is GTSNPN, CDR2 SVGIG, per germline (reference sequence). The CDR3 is CAWSVSLNEQFF. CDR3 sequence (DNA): TGTGCCTGGAGTGTATCGCTAAATGAGCAGTTCTTC.

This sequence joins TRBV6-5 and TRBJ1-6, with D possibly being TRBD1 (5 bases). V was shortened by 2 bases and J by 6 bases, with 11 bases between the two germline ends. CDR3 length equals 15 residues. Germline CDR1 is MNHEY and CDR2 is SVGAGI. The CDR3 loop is CASSYQGALNSPLHF. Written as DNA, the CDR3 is TGTGCCAGCAGTTACCAGGGCGCGCTTAATTCACCCCTCCACTTT.

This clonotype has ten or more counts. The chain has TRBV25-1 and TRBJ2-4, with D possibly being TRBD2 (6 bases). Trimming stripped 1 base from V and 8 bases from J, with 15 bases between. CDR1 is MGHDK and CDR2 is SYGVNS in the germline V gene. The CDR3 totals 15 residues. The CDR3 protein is CASSELGTSDHIQYF. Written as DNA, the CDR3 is TGTGCCAGCAGTGAATTGGGGACTTCCGACCACATTCAGTACTTC.

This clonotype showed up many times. CDR3 bases: TGTGCCAGCAGGCAAAGCGCGGATACGCAGTATTTT. It is translated as CASRQSADTQYF. The chain carries TRBV7-2 and TRBJ2-3; no clear D. Per the germline V gene, CDR1 is SGHTA and CDR2 is FQGNSA. V dropped 6 bases and J dropped 6 bases, with 10 bases sitting between them. This CDR3 has 12 residues. Supplemented by reference TRBV7-2 and TRBJ2-3, the full variable domain reads GAGVSQSPSNKVTEKGKDVELRCDPISGHTALYWYRQSLGQGLEFLIYFQGNSAPDKSGLPSDRFSAERTGGSVSTLTIQRTQQEDSAVYLCASRQSADTQYFGPGTRLTVL.